The entry below describes one T cell receptor (beta chain). Antigen specificity is unknown. This record belongs to a study of PD-1 blockade in mismatch repair-deficient tumors. In the study overall: Enrolled about 2013-2017, patients had progressing, pretreated mismatch repair-deficient cancers of about a dozen types. Study results and caveats: Rapid post-treatment expansion, then contraction, generally preceding radiologic response, marked tumor-resident clones.

Using immunoSEQ multiplex PCR, the repertoire was profiled, and TCRdb retains in-frame clones only, with some absent. The data hold some 66,000 clones, with around 89% observed a single time. TCRs were sequenced from a few patients responding to pembrolizumab. This clonotype originated in an adult with mismatch repair-deficient cancer. The sequences come from peripheral blood, collected 52 weeks after starting pembrolizumab.

CDR3 in DNA: TGTGCCAGCAGTTCTGAACAGGGACAGGCCTACGAGCAGTACTTC. Protein: CASSSEQGQAYEQYF. The genes are TRBV28 and TRBJ2-7; 8 bases agree with TRBD1. With 4 bases clipped from V and 2 bases from J, the junction kept 7 bases outside the gene matches. This CDR3 has 15 amino acids. Looked up from germline, CDR1 is MDHEN and CDR2 is SYDVKM.